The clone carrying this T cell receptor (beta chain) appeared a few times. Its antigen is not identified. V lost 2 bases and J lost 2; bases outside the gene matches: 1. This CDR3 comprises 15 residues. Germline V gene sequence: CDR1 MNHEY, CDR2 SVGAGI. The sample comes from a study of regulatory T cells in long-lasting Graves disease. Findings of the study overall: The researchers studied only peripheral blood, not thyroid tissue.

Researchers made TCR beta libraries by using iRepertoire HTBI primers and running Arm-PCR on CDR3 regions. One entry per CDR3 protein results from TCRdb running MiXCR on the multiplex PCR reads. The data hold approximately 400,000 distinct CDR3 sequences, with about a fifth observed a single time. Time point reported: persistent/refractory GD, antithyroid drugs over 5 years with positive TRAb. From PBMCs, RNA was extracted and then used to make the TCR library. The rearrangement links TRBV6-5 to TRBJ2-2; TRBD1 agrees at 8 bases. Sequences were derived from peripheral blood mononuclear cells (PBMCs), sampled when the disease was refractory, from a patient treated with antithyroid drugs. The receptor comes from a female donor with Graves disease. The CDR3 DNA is TGTGCCAGCAGTTACGGACAGGGTAACACCGGGGAGCTGTTTTTT. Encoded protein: CASSYGQGNTGELFF.